Below, 12 T cell receptor beta chains from the same sample are listed, as sequenced in a study of T cells in women clearing cervical HPV infection. Only in-frame clones appear in the TCRdb table, and some are missing; sequencing was by immunoSEQ multiplex PCR. Recorded here are 15,000 to 20,000 clones; the top ten clones represent around 7.2%. Input material: blood buffy coat. The receptors were sampled from a woman aged 18-70 years with a cervical HPV16 infection that either progressed to CIN3+ or cleared (not recorded which).

Notes on this clone: The CDR3 is cut off 3 residues early in the read; its end comes from the germline J gene. The chain uses TRBV6-2 or TRBV6-3 and TRBJ1-2, with D perhaps TRBD1 (5 bases). The germline gives CDR1 MNHEY, CDR2 SVGEGT. This CDR3 has 13 residues. V was shortened by 4 bases and J by 4 bases, with 10 bases between the two germline ends. CDR3 bases read: TGTGCCAGCAGTTCGACAGCTTCCTATGGC. This gives the protein CASSSTASYG. The entire CDR3 protein is CASSSTASYGYTF.

A word on this clone: The read ends 3 residues before the CDR3 terminus; that terminus is restored from the germline J gene. The chain couples TRBV19 to TRBJ2-5, with 8 bases matching TRBD2. The CDR3 has 18 amino acids. V gave up 1 base and J gave up 2 bases; unmatched junction bases: 12. The germline CDR1 and CDR2 sequences are LNHDA and SQIVND (reference sequence). CDR3 amino acids: CASSIVGGVAGKQETQYF. CDR3 DNA, as far as it was read: TGTGCCAGTAGTATAGTGGGTGGGGTAGCGGGGAAACAAGAGACC.

In regard to this clone: The read halts 3 residues ahead of the CDR3 end, with the missing end drawn from the germline J gene. The chain couples TRBV29-1 to TRBJ1-4, with D perhaps matching TRBD1 (6 bases). Germline V gives CDR1 SQVTM, CDR2 ANQGSEA. V gave up 5 bases and J gave up 3 bases, with 13 bases separating them. The CDR3 contains 14 residues. CDR3 DNA, as far as it was read: TGCAGCGTTCAGTACAGGGAGGCTAATGAAAAA. Translated, it gives CSVQYREANEK. The CDR3 reads in full as CSVQYREANEKLFF.

A word on this clone: The DNA ends 3 residues before the CDR3 does, and the rest of the CDR3 is filled in from the germline J gene. The V gene is TRBV28, the J gene TRBJ1-5, with TRBD1 identical over 7 bases. V shed 3 bases, J shed 6 bases, and the junction held 8 bases outside the gene matches. This CDR3 region has 15 residues. CDR1 and CDR2 from the germline V gene are MDHEN and SYDVKM. The CDR3 region is CASSLGAGGSQPQHF. The covered CDR3 bases are TGTGCCAGCAGTTTGGGAGCAGGGGGTAGTCAGCCC.

Notes on this clone: The read gets to within 3 residues of the CDR3 end, and the germline J gene fills in the rest. This chain uses TRBV28 with TRBJ2-7; possibly TRBD1 for D (6 bases). V shed 1 base and J shed 3 bases, with 10 bases lying between them. The CDR3 runs 14 residues. Germline V lookup: CDR1 MDHEN, CDR2 SYDVKM. CDR3 bases read: TGTGCCAGCAGTTTATTGGGGGCGGACTACGAG. It specifies CASSLLGADYE. The full CDR3 reads CASSLLGADYEQYF.

Of note for this clone: The read ends 3 residues early relative to the CDR3; the germline J gene fills the gap. V usage is TRBV20-1 and J usage is TRBJ2-1; 7 bases agree with TRBD1. CDR1 is DFQATT and CDR2 is SNEGSKA in the germline V gene (reference sequence). There are 14 residues in the CDR3. V lost 3 bases, J lost 9 bases, and 11 bases stayed unmatched. CDR3 DNA, as far as it was read: TGCAGTGCTAGCTTTGGACAGGTCAAGGGTGAG. This encodes CSASFGQVKGE. The complete CDR3 protein is CSASFGQVKGEQFF.

CDR3: CASTPAGVSTDTQYF. The sequenced part of the CDR3 DNA is TGTGCCAGCACTCCAGCGGGGGTCAGCACAGATACG. This sequence joins TRBV19 and TRBJ2-3; 8 bases line up with TRBD2. The read stops 3 residues short of the end of the CDR3; the missing end is completed from the germline J gene. The CDR3 extends over 15 amino acids. V was clipped by 9 bases and J by 0 bases; unmatched bases: 8. The germline gives CDR1 LNHDA, CDR2 SQIVND (reference sequence).

Comment on this clone: The read comes to an end 3 residues before the CDR3 does, leaving the germline J gene to fill in the end. V is TRBV30 and J is TRBJ2-3, with D tentatively TRBD1 (5 bases). This CDR3 is 13 amino acids long. V was shortened by 4 bases and J by 0 bases, with 8 bases between the two germline ends. The germline gives CDR1 GTSNPN, CDR2 SVGIG (reference sequence). CDR3 loop: CAWTGKSTDTQYF. The covered CDR3 bases are TGTGCCTGGACAGGGAAGAGCACAGATACG.

Comments on this clone: Coverage ceases 3 residues before the CDR3 finishes, and the germline J gene fills in the end. The V and J genes are TRBV6-1 and TRBJ1-5; TRBD1 aligns across 7 bases. CDR3 length equals 14 residues. The V gene's germline CDR1 is MNHNS and CDR2 SASEGT. J gave up 2 bases and V 4 bases, and 2 bases lay outside the gene matches. The CDR3 region is CASSAGTGNQPQHF. The DNA read from the CDR3 is TGTGCCAGCAGTGCCGGGACAGGCAATCAGCCC.

As to this clone: The read terminates 3 residues ahead of where the CDR3 ends, so the germline J gene completes it. The chain has TRBV6-1 and TRBJ1-3; D remains ambiguous. Looked up from germline, CDR1 is MNHNS and CDR2 is SASEGT. V lost 6 bases and J 0 bases, leaving 6 bases between the germline ends. The length of the CDR3 is 13 residues. The CDR3 is CASREYSGNTIYF. The DNA read from the CDR3 is TGTGCCAGCAGGGAATACTCTGGAAACACC.

Points on this clone: Read data end 3 residues before the CDR3 end; the end is taken from the germline J gene. The chain carries TRBV11-2 and TRBJ2-7, with TRBD1 matching 8 bases. V shed 8 bases, J shed 6 bases, and the junction held 3 bases outside the gene matches. This CDR3 comprises 11 residues. From germline, CDR1 is SGHAT and CDR2 FQNNGV. Incomplete CDR3 DNA: TGTGCCAGCTCAGGGGGCTTCGAG. The encoded protein is CASSGGFE. The whole CDR3 protein is CASSGGFEQYF.

As for this clone: The CDR3 is cut off 3 residues early in the read; its end comes from the germline J gene. This chain connects TRBV16 to TRBJ2-7; 7 bases are a match to TRBD1. Germline V gene lookup returns CDR1 KGHSY and CDR2 FQNENV. With 3 bases clipped from V and 2 bases from J, the junction kept 4 bases outside the gene matches. The CDR3 is 14 amino acids. The DNA read from the CDR3 is TGTGCCAGCAGCCACCCGGGACAGCCCTACGAG. Translated, it gives CASSHPGQPYE. The CDR3 in full is CASSHPGQPYEQYF.